This T cell receptor beta chain was recorded in a study of T cell responses to AZD1222 COVID-19 vaccine. The repertoire was sequenced with immunoSEQ multiplex PCR; TCRdb's copy has only in-frame clones and lacks some. This table has 90,000 to 120,000 clones, around 87% appearing once. V gave up 3 bases and J gave up 3 bases, with 8 bases separating them. This CDR3 has 13 amino acids. The TCR originated in an adult in good health. The sample here was peripheral blood, taken on day 0 of AZD1222 vaccination. This sequence joins TRBV12-3 or TRBV12-4 and TRBJ1-2, with D uncertain. The CDR3 sequence: CASSLREDYGYTF. CDR3 in DNA: TGTGCCAGCAGTTTGAGGGAGGACTATGGCTACACCTTC.